This is a list of T cell receptor beta chains from one sample in a study of T-cell memory formation after mild COVID-19. From the 5' RACE reads, TCRdb called clonotypes with MiXCR, one entry per CDR3 protein. The table shows about 82,000 distinct CDR3 sequences, with around 13% occurring only once. Sequencing was performed on PBMCs or a T cell subset sorted from them (not recorded which). All receptors derive from a man between 18 and 35 years old who had mild COVID-19 (a few samples of this study predate the infection). Cell type and time point are not known. Each CDR3 is given with its conserved first and last residue. Each record gives: CDR3 protein, CDR3 DNA, V gene, J gene, D gene, clone size. A D gene is named only where the DNA matches it firmly. Clone size is stated in some rows and not others, as once, few, many or a class when expanded.

CDR3 protein: CASSSNPGQTNEKLFF
CDR3 DNA: TGTGCCAGCAGCTCCAACCCGGGACAGACTAATGAAAAACTGTTTTTT
V gene: TRBV11-2
J gene: TRBJ1-4
D gene: TRBD1
clone size: few

CDR3 protein: CASSYSFGSGNTIYF
CDR3 DNA: TGTGCCAGCAGTTACTCTTTCGGCTCTGGAAACACCATATATTTT
V gene: TRBV6-5
J gene: TRBJ1-3
D gene: .
clone size: .

CDR3 protein: CASSRVQGANVLTF
CDR3 DNA: TGTGCATCCTCCAGGGTGCAAGGGGCCAACGTCCTGACTTTC
V gene: TRBV6-5
J gene: TRBJ2-6
D gene: .
clone size: .

CDR3 protein: CSVGPENTDTQYF
CDR3 DNA: TGCAGCGTTGGCCCCGAGAACACAGATACGCAGTATTTT
V gene: TRBV29-1
J gene: TRBJ2-3
D gene: .
clone size: .

CDR3 protein: CASSPQGNRLSEQFF
CDR3 DNA: TGTGCCTCCAGCCCACAGGGTAATCGATTGTCGGAGCAGTTCTTC
V gene: TRBV10-3
J gene: TRBJ2-1
D gene: .
clone size: .

CDR3 protein: CASSYSTGAMNTEAFF
CDR3 DNA: TGTGCCAGCAGTTACTCGACAGGGGCGATGAACACTGAAGCTTTCTTT
V gene: TRBV6-2/TRBV6-3
J gene: TRBJ1-1
D gene: TRBD1
clone size: few

CDR3 protein: CASSQWDRGRTEAFF
CDR3 DNA: TGCGCCAGCAGCCAATGGGACAGGGGGCGGACTGAAGCTTTCTTT
V gene: TRBV4-3
J gene: TRBJ1-1
D gene: TRBD1
clone size: .

CDR3 protein: CASSFFQGVNTGELFF
CDR3 DNA: TGTGCCAGCAGTTTCTTCCAGGGAGTGAACACCGGGGAGCTGTTTTTT
V gene: TRBV12-3/TRBV12-4
J gene: TRBJ2-2
D gene: .
clone size: .

CDR3 protein: CASSPGPPNTEAFF
CDR3 DNA: TGTGCCAGCAGCCCGGGACCCCCGAACACTGAAGCTTTCTTT
V gene: TRBV6-5
J gene: TRBJ1-1
D gene: .
clone size: many

CDR3 protein: CASSLNGFYGYTF
CDR3 DNA: TGTGCCAGCAGCTTAAACGGCTTCTATGGCTACACCTTC
V gene: TRBV5-4
J gene: TRBJ1-2
D gene: .
clone size: .

CDR3 protein: CASSTGAGDYEQYF
CDR3 DNA: TGTGCCAGTAGTACCGGGGCGGGGGACTACGAGCAGTACTTC
V gene: TRBV19
J gene: TRBJ2-7
D gene: TRBD2
clone size: few

CDR3 protein: CASSLGGFNEQFF
CDR3 DNA: TGCGCCAGCAGCTTGGGGGGATTTAATGAGCAGTTCTTC
V gene: TRBV5-1
J gene: TRBJ2-1
D gene: .
clone size: many

CDR3 protein: CASSQRQFNQPQHF
CDR3 DNA: TGTGCCAGCAGCCAACGACAGTTTAATCAGCCCCAGCATTTT
V gene: TRBV3-1
J gene: TRBJ1-5
D gene: .
clone size: .

CDR3 protein: CSARGAGRLGSPLHF
CDR3 DNA: TGCAGTGCTAGAGGGGCGGGGCGTCTCGGGTCACCCCTCCACTTT
V gene: TRBV20-1
J gene: TRBJ1-6
D gene: .
clone size: .

CDR3 protein: CASGLFAGDNYGYTF
CDR3 DNA: TGTGCTAGTGGTTTGTTTGCAGGGGATAACTATGGCTACACCTTC
V gene: TRBV12-5
J gene: TRBJ1-2
D gene: .
clone size: few

CDR3 protein: CASSLGTGFGETQYF
CDR3 DNA: TGTGCCAGCAGCTTGGGTACAGGATTCGGAGAGACCCAGTACTTC
V gene: TRBV5-5
J gene: TRBJ2-5
D gene: .
clone size: few

CDR3 protein: CASSLEAPLMNTEAFF
CDR3 DNA: TGTGCCAGCAGCTTAGAGGCCCCTCTAATGAACACTGAAGCTTTCTTT
V gene: TRBV7-2
J gene: TRBJ1-1
D gene: .
clone size: .

CDR3 protein: CASSLKGHGEAFF
CDR3 DNA: TGTGCCAGCAGCTTAAAAGGGCATGGTGAAGCTTTCTTT
V gene: TRBV7-3
J gene: TRBJ1-1
D gene: .
clone size: .

CDR3 protein: CASSLNSQETQYF
CDR3 DNA: TGTGCCAGCAGTTTAAACAGTCAAGAGACCCAGTACTTC
V gene: TRBV6-5
J gene: TRBJ2-5
D gene: .
clone size: many

CDR3 protein: CASSQARNTEAFF
CDR3 DNA: TGTGCCAGCAGCCAGGCCCGGAACACTGAAGCTTTCTTT
V gene: TRBV3-1
J gene: TRBJ1-1
D gene: .
clone size: few

CDR3 protein: CASSLEPSGGAHTGELFF
CDR3 DNA: TGCGCCAGCAGCTTGGAGCCTAGCGGGGGGGCCCACACCGGGGAGCTGTTTTTT
V gene: TRBV5-1
J gene: TRBJ2-2
D gene: TRBD2
clone size: .

CDR3 protein: CASSSVAGGPSTDTQYF
CDR3 DNA: TGTGCCAGCAGCTCCGTAGCGGGGGGTCCTAGCACAGATACGCAGTATTTT
V gene: TRBV7-2
J gene: TRBJ2-3
D gene: TRBD2
clone size: few

CDR3 protein: CASSQDPGFVRNIQYF
CDR3 DNA: TGCGCCAGCAGCCAAGATCCCGGTTTCGTAAGGAACATTCAGTACTTC
V gene: TRBV4-3
J gene: TRBJ2-4
D gene: .
clone size: few

CDR3 protein: CSARALAEDTGELFF
CDR3 DNA: TGCAGTGCTAGAGCCCTAGCGGAGGACACCGGGGAGCTGTTTTTT
V gene: TRBV20-1
J gene: TRBJ2-2
D gene: TRBD2
clone size: few

CDR3 protein: CASSQDRWTRGEQYF
CDR3 DNA: TGTGCCAGCAGCCAAGATAGGTGGACCAGGGGCGAGCAGTACTTC
V gene: TRBV3-1
J gene: TRBJ2-7
D gene: .
clone size: few

CDR3 protein: CASSLQETDYEQYF
CDR3 DNA: TGTGCCAGCAGCTTGCAAGAGACCGACTACGAGCAGTACTTC
V gene: TRBV7-9
J gene: TRBJ2-7
D gene: .
clone size: many

CDR3 protein: CASRSTSGRTSSTDTQYF
CDR3 DNA: TGTGCCAGCAGATCCACTAGCGGGAGGACATCTAGCACAGATACGCAGTATTTT
V gene: TRBV13
J gene: TRBJ2-3
D gene: TRBD2
clone size: few

CDR3 protein: CASSPNTGGNQPQHF
CDR3 DNA: TGTGCCAGCAGTCCTAATACAGGGGGCAATCAGCCCCAGCATTTT
V gene: TRBV27
J gene: TRBJ1-5
D gene: TRBD1
clone size: .

CDR3 protein: CASSQGQSSYEQYF
CDR3 DNA: TGTGCCAGCAGTCAGGGACAGAGCTCCTACGAGCAGTACTTC
V gene: TRBV6-2/TRBV6-3
J gene: TRBJ2-7
D gene: TRBD1
clone size: few

CDR3 protein: CASSLSYEQYF
CDR3 DNA: TGTGCCAGCAGCTTATCCTACGAGCAGTACTTC
V gene: TRBV7-9
J gene: TRBJ2-7
D gene: .
clone size: many

CDR3 protein: CASSIQGSETQYF
CDR3 DNA: TGTGCCAGCAGCATACAGGGGTCAGAGACCCAGTACTTC
V gene: TRBV13
J gene: TRBJ2-5
D gene: TRBD1
clone size: many

CDR3 protein: CASSQEREGILIQPQHF
CDR3 DNA: TGCGCCAGCAGCCAAGAAAGGGAGGGGATCCTTATCCAGCCCCAGCATTTT
V gene: TRBV4-1
J gene: TRBJ1-5
D gene: .
clone size: .

CDR3 protein: CASSPYLGGSYNSPLHF
CDR3 DNA: TGTGCCAGCAGCCCCTACCTGGGGGGGTCCTATAATTCACCCCTCCACTTT
V gene: TRBV6-5
J gene: TRBJ1-6
D gene: .
clone size: .

CDR3 protein: CASSLSIVRGYNEQFF
CDR3 DNA: TGTGCCAGCAGTTTATCGATTGTCAGGGGATACAATGAGCAGTTCTTC
V gene: TRBV27
J gene: TRBJ2-1
D gene: .
clone size: .

CDR3 protein: CASSPGVAGGLRAHEQFF
CDR3 DNA: TGTGCCAGCAGCCCCGGGGTAGCGGGGGGGCTCCGCGCCCATGAGCAGTTCTTC
V gene: TRBV6-2/TRBV6-3
J gene: TRBJ2-1
D gene: TRBD2
clone size: few

CDR3 protein: CASSFSQLNEQFF
CDR3 DNA: TGTGCCAGCAGTTTTTCCCAGCTCAATGAGCAGTTCTTC
V gene: TRBV27
J gene: TRBJ2-1
D gene: .
clone size: few

CDR3 protein: CASSPVAATGELFF
CDR3 DNA: TGTGCCAGCAGCCCCGTGGCAGCAACCGGGGAGCTGTTTTTT
V gene: TRBV7-9
J gene: TRBJ2-2
D gene: .
clone size: many

CDR3 protein: CASRPAGYSNQPQHF
CDR3 DNA: TGTGCCAGCAGACCTGCAGGGTATAGCAATCAGCCCCAGCATTTT
V gene: TRBV6-2/TRBV6-3
J gene: TRBJ1-5
D gene: .
clone size: once

CDR3 protein: CASSLTRGALKDEQFF
CDR3 DNA: TGTGCCAGCAGCTTAACTAGGGGGGCTTTAAAGGATGAGCAGTTCTTC
V gene: TRBV7-9
J gene: TRBJ2-1
D gene: .
clone size: .

CDR3 protein: CASGAVYNEQFF
CDR3 DNA: TGTGCCAGCGGCGCGGTCTACAATGAGCAGTTCTTC
V gene: TRBV7-9
J gene: TRBJ2-1
D gene: .
clone size: few

CDR3 protein: CSALPRSILGYTF
CDR3 DNA: TGCAGTGCTCTTCCCCGGTCCATTCTGGGCTACACCTTC
V gene: TRBV20-1
J gene: TRBJ1-2
D gene: .
clone size: few

CDR3 protein: CASSYVVGDTQYF
CDR3 DNA: TGTGCCAGCAGTTATGTTGTGGGAGATACGCAGTATTTT
V gene: TRBV6-6
J gene: TRBJ2-3
D gene: .
clone size: .

CDR3 protein: CSARTGRFLEQYF
CDR3 DNA: TGCAGTGCTAGGACAGGGAGGTTTCTCGAGCAGTACTTC
V gene: TRBV20-1
J gene: TRBJ2-7
D gene: .
clone size: .

CDR3 protein: CAGRGPTGELFF
CDR3 DNA: TGTGCCGGAAGGGGACCGACCGGGGAGCTGTTTTTT
V gene: TRBV12-3/TRBV12-4
J gene: TRBJ2-2
D gene: .
clone size: .

CDR3 protein: CASSSPRGGKVTQSF
CDR3 DNA: TGCGCCAGCAGCTCCCCCCGCGGGGGGAAGGTGACCCAGTCCTTC
V gene: TRBV7-9
J gene: TRBJ2-5
D gene: TRBD2
clone size: .